This T cell receptor beta chain derives from a study of T cells after yellow fever vaccination. Study summary: SMART-Seq v4 Ultra Low Input prepared libraries from low-cell fractions.

Template switching by 5'RACE produced TCR cDNA, adding a universal primer site and UMIs. TCRdb itself ran the 5' RACE reads through MiXCR, one entry per CDR3 protein. The table has some 500,000 distinct CDR3 sequences, 13% seen once. This clonotype was picked up a small number of times. The antigen is unknown. This CDR3 contains 16 residues. Trimming at V came to 1 base and at J to 4 bases, leaving 9 bases not matched to a gene. Germline CDR1 reads SGHVS; CDR2 reads FQNEAQ. Study results and caveats: The study noted that FACS-sorted repertoires could contain abundant clonotypes contaminating from the bulk population. Reappearing after the booster were most of the clones from primary vaccination (roughly 95% CD4, 88% CD8).

The receptor comes from a man younger than 45 who received the YFV17D yellow fever vaccine. The gene calls are TRBV7-8 and TRBJ2-5, with 7 bases identical to TRBD1. The sample was PBMCs, taken on the day of the yellow fever booster vaccination. CDR3 sequence: CASSLDRGGPGETQYF. The DNA for the CDR3 is TGTGCCAGCAGCTTAGACAGAGGGGGCCCGGGAGAGACCCAGTACTTC.